This note documents a single T cell receptor beta chain sequence. Its target is not known. This entry comes from a study of T cell clones after liver transplantation. The wider study: Immunosuppression withdrawal was tried within 2 years after liver transplantation in this trial. Timepoints were pre-transplant, pre-withdrawal, and after withdrawal was completed or failed. Study-level results: Donor-reactive sequences fell more than third party-reactive ones, suggesting partial deletion.

The CDR3 consists of 14 residues. Per the germline V gene, CDR1 is LNHDA and CDR2 is SQIVND (reference sequence). V was cut by 7 bases and J by 1 base, with 13 bases left in between. Repertoires were generated with immunoSEQ multiplex PCR, while TCRdb's copy carries only in-frame clones and drops some. Of about 70,000 clones in the sample, roughly 80% were seen once. This TCR derives from a human patient who received a liver transplant. Some T cells may have come from the graft donor. The genes are TRBV19 and TRBJ1-2, with D uncertain. The input for sequencing was CD4+ T cells from blood, taken 12 months after liver transplant. CDR3 region: CASTSERLNYGYTF. Written as DNA, the CDR3 is TGTGCCAGTACCAGTGAGAGACTTAACTATGGCTACACCTTC.